Shown below are 7 T cell receptor beta chains from a single sample sequenced in a study of blood T cell repertoires in COVID-19. Measured with immunoSEQ multiplex PCR; TCRdb has only the in-frame clones, and not every one. The sample lists approximately 170,000 clones; roughly 83% were seen once. The specimen sequenced was PBMCs or T cells enriched from blood (not recorded which). These receptor sequences come from a woman between 25 and 40 years old who had recovered from COVID-19.

The chain joins TRBV7-9 to TRBJ2-2; TRBD2 matches 8 bases. The trim removed 5 bases at V and 3 bases at J, leaving 11 bases unmatched. This CDR3 region has 17 residues. Germline CDR1 and CDR2: SEHNR and FQNEAQ (reference sequence). This CDR3 is CASSAQGIAGHTGELFF. In DNA, the CDR3 is TGTGCCAGCAGCGCGCAGGGGATAGCGGGGCACACCGGGGAGCTGTTTTTT.

V and J are TRBV21-1 and TRBJ1-1; TRBD1, the D gene given by the table, was not confirmed from the DNA. TRBV21-1 is a recognized pseudogene. The CDR3 consists of 15 residues. CDR3 sequence (DNA): TGTGCCCCAATACGTGGGACAGGGGGTGGCACTGAAGCTTTCTTT. This codes for CAPIRGTGGGTEAFF.

The chain employs TRBV5-1 and TRBJ1-4, with D tentatively TRBD1 (5 bases). This CDR3 spans 14 amino acids. Trimming removed 0 bases at V and 8 bases at J, with 11 bases between. The germline CDR1 and CDR2 sequences are SGHRS and YFSETQ. The CDR3 protein is CASSLEAGSEKLFF. The CDR3 coding sequence is TGCGCCAGCAGCTTGGAGGCAGGGTCGGAAAAACTGTTTTTT. Combining the CDR3 with reference TRBV5-1 and TRBJ1-4 gives the whole variable domain KAGVTQTPRYLIKTRGQQVTLSCSPISGHRSVSWYQQTPGQGLQFLFEYFSETQRNKGNFPGRFSGRQFSNSRSEMNVSTLELGDSALYLCASSLEAGSEKLFFGSGTQLSVL.

The chain employs TRBV10-3 and TRBJ1-5; 11 nucleotides match TRBD1. Per the germline V gene, CDR1 is ENHRY and CDR2 is SYGVKD. CDR3 length equals 17 residues. Trimming removed 10 bases from V and 0 bases from J; junction bases left unmatched: 11. Here the CDR3 reads CATRPGTGGTSNQPQHF. CDR3 nucleotide sequence: TGTGCCACACGCCCCGGGACAGGGGGGACTAGCAATCAGCCCCAGCATTTT.

V and J are TRBV29-1 and TRBJ2-2; 7 positions match TRBD2. Germline assignment: CDR1 SQVTM and CDR2 ANQGSEA. The CDR3 spans 17 residues. J gave up 4 bases and V 6 bases, and 17 bases lay outside the gene matches. The CDR3 sequence is CSVGGRMGGRGTGELFF. The CDR3 region has the DNA TGCAGCGTCGGAGGTCGTATGGGAGGGCGGGGCACCGGGGAGCTGTTTTTT.

At least ten counts were recorded for this clone. The chain recombines TRBV7-2 with TRBJ1-2; TRBD1 might be the D (6 bases). V was shortened by 3 bases and J by 8 bases, with 19 bases between the two germline ends. The CDR3 extends over 15 amino acids. The germline V gene has CDR1 SGHTA and CDR2 FQGNSA. CDR3 residues: CASSLAGGARGGYTF. Here the CDR3 DNA reads TGTGCCAGCAGCTTGGCCGGGGGGGCCCGAGGGGGCTACACCTTC.

The chain recombines TRBV2 with TRBJ1-6; D is perhaps TRBD1 (6 bases). The ends were cut back, 9 bases at V and 3 bases at J, with 15 bases in the middle. CDR1 SNHLY and CDR2 FYNNEI come from the germline V gene. This CDR3 has 15 residues. As DNA, the CDR3 is TGTGCCAGTTTTGCTGTACAGGGCTATAATTCACCCCTCCACTTT. Translating gives CASFAVQGYNSPLHF.